The 9 T cell receptor beta chains listed next were all sequenced from one sample in a study of regulatory T cells in long-lasting Graves disease. Investigators prepared the TCR beta libraries by applying iRepertoire HTBI primers and Arm-PCR of CDR3 regions. One entry per CDR3 protein, called by TCRdb with MiXCR from the multiplex PCR reads. The sample gives 500,000 or so distinct CDR3 sequences, 16% of which show up once; about 12% is in the top ten. Time point defined: newly diagnosed GD, antithyroid drugs for less than 3 months. The authors made the TCR library using RNA they extracted from PBMCs. The same data also contributed to another study, on T cells in Graves' hyperthyroidism and ophthalmopathy.

The sample consisted of peripheral blood mononuclear cells (PBMCs), taken at new diagnosis, from a patient treated with antithyroid drugs. The receptors here all came from a man aged 40-55 years with Graves disease.

For this clonotype: One base away lies a much larger clone, so this may be a sequencing read error. The chain recombines TRBV6-2 or TRBV6-3 with TRBJ2-1; D is unresolved. The CDR3 runs 15 residues. Germline values: CDR1 MNHEY, CDR2 SVGEGT. Trimming left V 10 bases short and J 6 bases short, with 22 bases between. The CDR3 sequence is CATLAGNGRVNEQFF. The CDR3 DNA follows: TGTGCCACTCTGGCTGGGAACGGGCGAGTCAATGAGCAGTTCTTC.

This clonotype was picked up a small number of times. The V and J genes are TRBV5-1 and TRBJ1-6; D is unresolved. Germline loops: CDR1 SGHRS, CDR2 YFSETQ. CDR3 length equals 15 residues. The V end was cut by 3 bases, the J end by 8 bases, with 15 bases between. The CDR3 sequence is CASSSDSGYDSPLHF. The DNA for the CDR3 is TGCGCCAGCAGCTCTGATTCGGGGTATGATTCACCCCTCCACTTT.

The rearrangement uses TRBV27 and TRBJ2-5, with 13 positions matching TRBD2. The CDR3 runs 19 residues. Germline loops: CDR1 MNHEY, CDR2 SMNVEV (reference sequence). Trimming took 5 bases from V and 6 from J; bases not matched to a gene: 18. CDR3 sequence reads: CASSSTSGRGLGSSKTQYF. CDR3 DNA sequence: TGTGCCAGCAGTAGCACTAGCGGGAGGGGGTTAGGAAGTTCGAAGACCCAGTACTTC.

This clonotype appeared a few times. The chain is built from TRBV6-1 and TRBJ2-4; D not resolved. Germline V lookup: CDR1 MNHNS, CDR2 SASEGT. The CDR3 runs 17 residues. V was clipped by 5 bases and J by 0 bases, with 17 bases between them. CDR3 in DNA: TGTGCCAGCAGTATCCTCTTGGCAGGCATAGCCAAAAACATTCAGTACTTC. This encodes CASSILLAGIAKNIQYF.

This chain joins TRBV12-5 and TRBJ1-4; D is possibly TRBD1 (5 bases). This CDR3 spans 11 amino acids. With 6 bases removed from V and 13 bases from J, the gap between germline ends came to 12 bases. Germline CDR1 LGHNT, CDR2 FRNRAP. The CDR3 DNA reads as TGTGCTAGTGGGGGGCCGCAGGGACTGTTTTTT. This encodes CASGGPQGLFF.

This clonotype appeared many times. The rearrangement uses TRBV7-9 and TRBJ2-1; TRBD1 is a possible D gene (6 bases). Trimming cost V 6 bases and J 7 bases, with 22 bases left between them. CDR3 length equals 16 residues. Germline CDR1 and CDR2: SEHNR and FQNEAQ (reference sequence). The CDR3 nucleotides read TGTGCCAGCAGGCTTGTCTTGGGTGGCAGGGGAAATGAGCAGTTCTTC. As protein: CASRLVLGGRGNEQFF.

This clonotype has a count of ten or more. The J gene is TRBJ2-7, the V gene TRBV11-3; 11 positions agree with TRBD2. CDR1 is SGHNT and CDR2 is YENEEA in the germline V gene. This CDR3 is 17 amino acids long. Trimming took 8 bases from V and 5 from J; bases not matched to a gene: 17. CDR3 loop: CASGEQGGLAGGDEQYF. CDR3 coding DNA: TGTGCCAGCGGCGAACAGGGGGGGCTAGCGGGAGGCGACGAGCAGTACTTC.

This clonotype came up a few times. The CDR3 sequence is CATSQAPANTGELFF. The CDR3 nucleotides read TGTGCCACCAGTCAAGCACCCGCGAACACCGGGGAGCTGTTTTTT. The chain carries TRBV24-1 and TRBJ2-2, with unresolved D. V dropped 6 bases and J dropped 0 bases, with 10 bases sitting between them. CDR3 length: 15 amino acids. The germline V gene has CDR1 KGHDR and CDR2 SFDVKD.

A few counts support this clonotype. It may be a read error: a sequence one base away is much more abundant. The V and J genes are TRBV5-5 and TRBJ2-7, with 10 bases identical to TRBD2. This CDR3 spans 15 amino acids. Per germline, CDR1 SGHKS and CDR2 YYEKEE (reference sequence). V lost 2 bases to trimming and J lost 1 base; unmatched junction nucleotides: 3. CDR3 sequence reads: CASSFGTSVSYEQYF. In DNA form, the CDR3 reads TGTGCCAGCAGCTTCGGGACTAGCGTGTCCTACGAGCAGTACTTC.